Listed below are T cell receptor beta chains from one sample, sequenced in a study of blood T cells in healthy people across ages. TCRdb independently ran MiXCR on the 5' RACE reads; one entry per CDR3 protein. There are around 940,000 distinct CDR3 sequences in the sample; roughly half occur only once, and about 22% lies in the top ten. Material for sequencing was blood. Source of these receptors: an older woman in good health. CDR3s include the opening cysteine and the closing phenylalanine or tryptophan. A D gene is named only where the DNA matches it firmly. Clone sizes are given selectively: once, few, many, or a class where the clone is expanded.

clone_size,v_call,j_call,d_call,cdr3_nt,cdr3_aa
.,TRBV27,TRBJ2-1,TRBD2,TGTGCCAGCAGTGAGTCTACTAGCGGGAACAATGAGCAGTTCTTC,CASSESTSGNNEQFF
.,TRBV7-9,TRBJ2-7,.,TGTGCCAGCAGCTCAGTTATAGGGTCCGGCGACGAGCAGTACTTC,CASSSVIGSGDEQYF
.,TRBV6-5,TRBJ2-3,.,TGTGCCAGCAGGTGGTTAGATACGCAGTATTTT,CASRWLDTQYF
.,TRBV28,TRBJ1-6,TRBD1,TGTGCCAGCAGCCCGACAGGGGGCGATTCACCCCTCCACTTT,CASSPTGGDSPLHF
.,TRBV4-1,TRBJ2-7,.,TGCGCCAGCAGCCAAGACTTCAGGGGCTCCTACGAGCAGTACTTC,CASSQDFRGSYEQYF
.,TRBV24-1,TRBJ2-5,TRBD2,TGTGCCACCAGTGATTGGGGGGGTAACCTCCAAAAGACCCAGTACTTC,CATSDWGGNLQKTQYF
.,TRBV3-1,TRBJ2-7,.,TGTGCCAGCAGCCAAGATTGGAGTGGCTCCTACGAGCAGTACTTC,CASSQDWSGSYEQYF
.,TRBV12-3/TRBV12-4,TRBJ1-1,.,TGTGCCAGCAGTTTACCGGGGACCGGGAACACTGAAGCTTTCTTT,CASSLPGTGNTEAFF
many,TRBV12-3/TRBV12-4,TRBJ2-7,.,TGTGCCAGCAGTTCCCCGGCGAATATCAAGCAGTACTTC,CASSSPANIKQYF
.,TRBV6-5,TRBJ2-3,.,TGTGCCAGCAGTTATCTACAGGGCACTATAAGAACAGATACGCAGTATTTT,CASSYLQGTIRTDTQYF
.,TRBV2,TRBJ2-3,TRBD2,TGTGCCAGCAGTGATGGCGGGACTAACACAGATACGCAGTATTTT,CASSDGGTNTDTQYF
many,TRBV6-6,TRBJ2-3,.,TGTGCCAGCAGTTACTCGAGGGAGCCCACAGATACGCAGTATTTT,CASSYSREPTDTQYF
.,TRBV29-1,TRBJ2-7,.,TGCAGCGGGGGGGGGCTAGCGTCCGAGCAGTACTTC,CSGGGLASEQYF
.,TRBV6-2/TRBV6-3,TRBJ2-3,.,TGTGCCAGCAGAGTTGGCCAGTGGAGCACAGATACGCAGTATTTT,CASRVGQWSTDTQYF
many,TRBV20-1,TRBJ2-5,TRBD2,TGCAGTGCTAGCGGGAGGGACATAACGGAGACCCAGTACTTC,CSASGRDITETQYF
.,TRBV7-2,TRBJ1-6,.,TGTGCCAGCAGCTTCCGCACAGGGTATAATTCACCCCTCCACTTT,CASSFRTGYNSPLHF
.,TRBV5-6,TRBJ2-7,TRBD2,TGTGCCAGCAGGGGGACTAGCGGGAGTCAGTACGAGCAGTACTTC,CASRGTSGSQYEQYF
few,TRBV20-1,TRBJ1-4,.,TGCAGTGCTCTTGGACAGCTGGCGGAGGATGAAAAACTGTTTTTT,CSALGQLAEDEKLFF
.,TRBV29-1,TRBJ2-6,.,TGCAGCGTCGGAGGGGGAACTGGGGCCAACGTCCTGACTTTC,CSVGGGTGANVLTF
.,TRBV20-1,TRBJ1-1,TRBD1,TGCAGTGCTACAGGGGGATTCATGAACACTGAAGCTTTCTTT,CSATGGFMNTEAFF
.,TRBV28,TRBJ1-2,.,TGTGCCAGCGGGCGGCAGGCGACCTCCTATGGCTACACCTTC,CASGRQATSYGYTF
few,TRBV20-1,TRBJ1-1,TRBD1,TGCAGTGCTCCCCCACAGGGGGCGGTTCAGGGCACTGAAGCTTTCTTT,CSAPPQGAVQGTEAFF
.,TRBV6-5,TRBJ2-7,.,TGTGCCAGCATCGAAACGGGCAGCTACGAGCAGTACTTC,CASIETGSYEQYF
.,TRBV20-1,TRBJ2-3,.,TGCAGTGCTCGAATCACTAGTACTAGCACAGATACGCAGTATTTT,CSARITSTSTDTQYF
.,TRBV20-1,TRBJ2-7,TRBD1,TGCAGTGCTGGGACAGGGCATTCAAACTACGAGCAGTACTTC,CSAGTGHSNYEQYF
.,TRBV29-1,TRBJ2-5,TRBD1,TGCAGCGTTGAAGGACCGAGAGGGGGCCGAGAGACCCAGTACTTC,CSVEGPRGGRETQYF
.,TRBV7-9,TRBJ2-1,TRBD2,TGTGCCAGCTGGCTAGCGGGTGCCAGTGGCTACAATGAGCAGTTCTTC,CASWLAGASGYNEQFF
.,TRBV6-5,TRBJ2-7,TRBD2,TGTGCCAGCTCTAGGGGAGGGGATGAGCAGTACTTC,CASSRGGDEQYF
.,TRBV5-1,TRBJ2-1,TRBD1,TGCGCCAGCAGCTTGGCTAGGACAGGGGTGTACAATGAGCAGTTCTTC,CASSLARTGVYNEQFF
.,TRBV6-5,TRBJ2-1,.,TGTGCCAGCAGTTACTCGAACTCGGGATGGGCCGGGAATGAGCAGTTCTTC,CASSYSNSGWAGNEQFF
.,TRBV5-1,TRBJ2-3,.,TGCGCCCGATCACAGGCCCAGCCCACAGATACGCAGTATTTT,CARSQAQPTDTQYF
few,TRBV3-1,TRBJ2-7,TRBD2,TGTGCCAGCAGCCTTCGCGCGGGAGGAGAAGACGAGCAGTACTTC,CASSLRAGGEDEQYF
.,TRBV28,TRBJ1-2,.,TGTGCCAGCAGCCAAAAACGGGCGTATGGCTACACCTTC,CASSQKRAYGYTF
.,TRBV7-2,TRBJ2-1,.,TGTGCCAGCAGCTGGGGGCAAGTGGAGTTCTTC,CASSWGQVEFF
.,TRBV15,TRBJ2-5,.,TGTGCCACCAGCAGAGATCTGGGGCAGCAAGAGACCCAGTACTTC,CATSRDLGQQETQYF
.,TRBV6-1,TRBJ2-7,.,TGTGCCAGCAGTGAATCTTCGGGACCTTTCTACGAGCAGTACTTC,CASSESSGPFYEQYF
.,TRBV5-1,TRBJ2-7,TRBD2,TGCGCCAGCAGCGAACCGGGACGAGCGGGAGTCTACGAGCAGTACTTC,CASSEPGRAGVYEQYF
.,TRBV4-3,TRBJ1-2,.,TGCGCCAGCAGCCAAGATCGCGAAGGCTATGGCTACACCTTC,CASSQDREGYGYTF
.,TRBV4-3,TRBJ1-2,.,TGCGCCAGCAGCCAAGTTCACGACAGAGGCTATGGCTACACCTTC,CASSQVHDRGYGYTF
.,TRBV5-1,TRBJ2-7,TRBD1,TGCGCCAGCAGTCCAACGACAGGGGTCTCCTACGAGCAGTACTTC,CASSPTTGVSYEQYF
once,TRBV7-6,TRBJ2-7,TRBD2,TGTGCCAGCAGCTTGGGGCGGGAGAAGTCCTACGAGCAGTACTTC,CASSLGREKSYEQYF
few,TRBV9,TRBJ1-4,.,TGTGCCAGCAGCATCATACGAGGGTCTAATGAAAAACTGTTTTTT,CASSIIRGSNEKLFF
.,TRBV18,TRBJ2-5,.,TGTGCCAGCTCACCACGGGCAGAGGGGCTATACCAAGAGACCCAGTACTTC,CASSPRAEGLYQETQYF
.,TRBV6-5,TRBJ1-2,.,TGTGCCAGCAGTCATGGATCGGACAGAGGGAGCTATGGCTACACCTTC,CASSHGSDRGSYGYTF
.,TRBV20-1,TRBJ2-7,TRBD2,TGCAGTGCTAGAGCCAAGCCTCCTAGCGGGAGTTACGAGCAGTACTTC,CSARAKPPSGSYEQYF
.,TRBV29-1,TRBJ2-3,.,TGCAGCGTTGTTGCAGGGACCGGAGATACGCAGTATTTT,CSVVAGTGDTQYF
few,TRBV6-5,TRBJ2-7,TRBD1,TGTGCCAGCACAGGACAGGGGATCCCCTACGAGCAGTACTTC,CASTGQGIPYEQYF
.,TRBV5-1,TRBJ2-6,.,TGCGCCAGCAGCAAGGGGGACGGAGCTGGGGCCAACGTCCTGACTTTC,CASSKGDGAGANVLTF
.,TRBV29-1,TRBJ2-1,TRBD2,TGCAGCGTTGTCGGCGGGAGCTCCTACAATGAGCAGTTCTTC,CSVVGGSSYNEQFF
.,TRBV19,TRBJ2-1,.,TGTGCCAGCCACCCTGACAGGATAGGCGGCAATGAGCAGTTCTTC,CASHPDRIGGNEQFF
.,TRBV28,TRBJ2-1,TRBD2,TGTGCCAGCAGCCCACGAGGGGCGGGAGGCATTGGCTCCTACAATGAGCAGTTCTTC,CASSPRGAGGIGSYNEQFF
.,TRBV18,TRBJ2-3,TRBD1,TGTGCCAGCTCACCACGACTGACAGGGTTGGGGACAGATACGCAGTATTTT,CASSPRLTGLGTDTQYF
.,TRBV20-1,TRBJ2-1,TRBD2,TGCAGTGCTAGTACGGCTAGCGGGGGGCCCTACAATGAGCAGTTCTTC,CSASTASGGPYNEQFF
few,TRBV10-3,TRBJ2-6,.,TGTGCCATCAGTGAGGGAAGCTCTGGGGCCAACGTCCTGACTTTC,CAISEGSSGANVLTF
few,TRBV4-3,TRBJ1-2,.,TGCGCCAGCAGCCAGCATCAGGGGCTGAACTATGGCTACACCTTC,CASSQHQGLNYGYTF